This is a list of T cell receptor beta chains from one sample in a study of cytomegalovirus exposure and HLA in healthy donors. Method: immunoSEQ multiplex PCR; TCRdb's copy keeps in-frame clones and lacks some. The sample contains around 210,000 clones, roughly 77% of which appear only once. Sequenced material: PBMCs. The source is a male donor in good health and CMV-seropositive. Each CDR3 is given with its conserved first and last residue. Each record gives: D gene, clone size, J gene, V gene, CDR3 protein, CDR3 DNA. A D gene is named only where the DNA matches it firmly. Where a row states a size, it is once, few, many or the class of an expanded clone; other rows omit it.

TRBD1,NA,TRBJ2-3,TRBV9,CASSPQTGGADTQYF,TGTGCCAGCAGCCCCCAGACAGGGGGCGCAGATACGCAGTATTTT
TRBD1,NA,TRBJ2-1,TRBV6-1,CASTGTGIYNEQFF,TGTGCCAGCACCGGGACAGGGATTTACAATGAGCAGTTCTTC
NA,NA,TRBJ2-3,TRBV30,CACYRVADTQYF,TGTGCCTGCTACAGGGTTGCAGATACGCAGTATTTT
TRBD2,NA,TRBJ2-1,TRBV9,CASSVAGGPAEQFF,TGTGCCAGCAGCGTAGCGGGGGGGCCCGCTGAGCAGTTCTTC
TRBD2,NA,TRBJ2-1,TRBV4-1,CASSHQLAGGGEQFF,TGCGCCAGCAGCCACCAACTAGCGGGGGGCGGTGAGCAGTTCTTC
NA,few,TRBJ2-3,TRBV7-7,CASSLVYRADTQYF,TGTGCTAGCAGCTTAGTATACAGGGCGGATACGCAGTATTTT
NA,NA,TRBJ1-5,TRBV7-2,CASSPLSNQPQHF,TGTGCCAGCAGCCCCTTGAGCAATCAGCCCCAGCATTTT
NA,once,TRBJ2-2,TRBV6-5,CASRRAGELFF,TGTGCCAGCAGAAGAGCCGGGGAGCTGTTTTTT
TRBD2,NA,TRBJ2-5,TRBV7-2,CASRITRGSSETQYF,TGTGCCAGCAGAATCACGCGGGGGAGTTCAGAGACCCAGTACTTC
TRBD2,NA,TRBJ2-3,TRBV27,CASSLFSNGRGTDTQYF,TGTGCCAGCAGTTTATTCTCGAACGGGAGGGGCACAGATACGCAGTATTTT
NA,once,TRBJ2-1,TRBV18,CASSISNSYNEQFF,TGTGCCAGCTCAATTTCAAACTCCTACAATGAGCAGTTCTTC
NA,NA,TRBJ1-2,TRBV6-5,CASNNRENGYTF,TGTGCCAGCAACAACAGGGAAAATGGCTACACCTTC
NA,NA,TRBJ1-4,TRBV4-3,CASSQSGSFNEKLFF,TGCGCCAGCAGCCAATCAGGTTCTTTCAATGAAAAACTGTTTTTT
TRBD1,NA,TRBJ1-2,TRBV6-5,CASSPGQPSYGYTF,TGTGCCAGCAGCCCGGGACAGCCCTCCTATGGCTACACCTTC
TRBD1,NA,TRBJ2-7,TRBV9,CASSAMTGGEQYF,TGTGCCAGCAGCGCTATGACAGGGGGCGAGCAGTACTTC
NA,NA,TRBJ2-7,TRBV7-7,CASSPPLSYEQYF,TGTGCCAGCAGCCCCCCTCTCTCCTACGAGCAGTACTTC
TRBD1,NA,TRBJ1-1,TRBV13,CASSLYRGNTEAFF,TGTGCCAGCAGCTTATACAGGGGCAACACTGAAGCTTTCTTT
TRBD2,NA,TRBJ2-5,TRBV9,CASSVEVAGGQETQYF,TGTGCCAGCAGCGTAGAGGTAGCGGGGGGGCAAGAGACCCAGTACTTC
TRBD1,NA,TRBJ1-4,TRBV27,CASKGQGREKLFF,TGTGCCAGCAAGGGACAGGGTCGTGAAAAACTGTTTTTT
TRBD1,NA,TRBJ2-1,TRBV7-9,CSSSLTGTGGGVEQFF,TGTTCCAGCAGCTTAACGGGGACAGGGGGAGGTGTTGAGCAGTTCTTC
NA,NA,TRBJ1-3,TRBV19,CASSTSVTKAGNTIYF,TGTGCCAGTAGTACATCGGTGACTAAGGCGGGAAACACCATATATTTT
NA,NA,TRBJ1-5,TRBV7-2,CASSSGLGGQRPQHF,TGTGCCAGCAGCTCGGGGTTAGGCGGACAGCGGCCCCAGCATTTT
TRBD1,few,TRBJ1-4,TRBV18,CASSPGGQRNEKLFF,TGTGCCAGCTCACCAGGGGGACAGCGAAATGAAAAACTGTTTTTT
NA,NA,TRBJ2-1,TRBV5-1,CASSLGSGSHNEQFF,TGCGCCAGCAGCTTGGGTAGCGGAAGCCACAATGAGCAGTTCTTC
TRBD1,once,TRBJ2-1,TRBV7-9,CASSLAGQGARNEQFF,TGTGCCAGCAGCTTAGCGGGACAGGGGGCGAGAAATGAGCAGTTCTTC
TRBD1,NA,TRBJ1-2,TRBV7-3,CASSLGQGHGYTF,TGTGCCAGCAGCTTGGGACAGGGGCATGGCTACACCTTC
TRBD2,NA,TRBJ2-2,TRBV4-3,CASSQGSGDTGELFF,TGCGCCAGCAGCCAAGGAAGCGGGGACACCGGGGAGCTGTTTTTT
TRBD1,once,TRBJ2-7,TRBV29-1,CSATGRTYEQYF,TGCAGTGCGACAGGGCGGACCTACGAGCAGTACTTC
TRBD2,NA,TRBJ2-1,TRBV9,CASSVGAGAYNEQFF,TGTGCCAGCAGCGTAGGAGCGGGGGCGTACAATGAGCAGTTCTTC
TRBD2,NA,TRBJ2-1,TRBV15,CATSRLAGYNEQFF,TGTGCCACCAGCAGACTAGCGGGCTACAATGAGCAGTTCTTC
NA,few,TRBJ2-6,TRBV5-1,CASSLGMGAHFSGANVLTF,TGCGCCAGCAGCTTGGGAATGGGGGCCCACTTCTCTGGGGCCAACGTCCTGACTTTC
NA,NA,TRBJ2-6,TRBV5-4,CASSLGSSGANVLTF,TGTGCCAGCAGCTTGGGCAGCTCTGGGGCCAACGTCCTGACTTTC
TRBD2,once,TRBJ2-4,TRBV2,CASTLAGVRGNIQYF,TGTGCCAGCACCCTAGCGGGGGTCCGGGGGAACATTCAGTACTTC
NA,NA,TRBJ2-7,TRBV18,CASSPGKSYEQYF,TGTGCCAGTTCCCCCGGGAAATCCTACGAGCAGTACTTC
NA,NA,TRBJ2-5,TRBV7-2,CASSLLRGGRGPETQYF,TGTGCCAGCAGCTTATTGAGGGGTGGGCGGGGGCCCGAGACCCAGTACTTC
NA,NA,TRBJ2-3,TRBV6-6,CASSSPADTQYF,TGTGCCAGCAGTTCACCAGCGGATACGCAGTATTTT
NA,NA,TRBJ2-3,TRBV7-6,CASSPYGSTDTQYF,TGTGCCAGCAGCCCATACGGGAGCACAGATACGCAGTATTTT
NA,NA,TRBJ1-1,TRBV4-2,CASSISGGQTEAFF,TGTGCCAGCAGCATCAGCGGGGGGCAGACTGAAGCTTTCTTT